A selection of T cell receptor beta chains follows, all from one sample in a study of T cells in Graves' hyperthyroidism and ophthalmopathy. TCRdb passed the multiplex PCR reads through MiXCR, listing each CDR3 protein once. This table holds approximately 600,000 distinct CDR3 sequences, about 15% found once. The sample consisted of blood. The receptors were sampled from a woman under 40 with Graves' hyperthyroidism that later progressed to Graves' ophthalmopathy. Both conserved end residues are part of each CDR3. The order of the fields is CDR3 length, J gene, V gene, D gene, clone size, CDR3 protein, CDR3 DNA. D genes are given only for firm matches. Expanded clones get a size class; other rows say once, few or many, or leave the size out.

17,TRBJ2-7,TRBV20-1,TRBD2,NA,CSAREGLTAGGPLEQYF,TGCAGTGCTAGAGAGGGGTTAACGGCGGGAGGGCCCCTCGAGCAGTACTTC
12,TRBJ2-1,TRBV20-1,NA,many,CSSRGSYNEQFF,TGCAGTTCGAGGGGCTCCTACAATGAGCAGTTCTTC
13,TRBJ2-2,TRBV28,NA,many,CASIDVFTGELFF,TGTGCCAGCATCGACGTATTCACCGGGGAGCTGTTTTTT
15,TRBJ2-7,TRBV19,NA,few,CASSVKGKSSYEQYF,TGTGCCAGTAGTGTTAAGGGGAAGAGCTCCTACGAGCAGTACTTC
14,TRBJ1-3,TRBV7-6,NA,few,CASSFQGDGNTIYF,TGTGCCAGCAGCTTTCAAGGGGACGGAAACACCATATATTTT
16,TRBJ2-2,TRBV27,TRBD2,many,CASSLTSGSIVGELFF,TGTGCCAGCAGTCTGACTAGCGGGAGTATTGTCGGGGAGCTGTTTTTT
14,TRBJ2-3,TRBV6-2/TRBV6-3,NA,many,CASSYRSFTDTQYF,TGTGCCAGCAGTTACCGGTCGTTCACAGATACGCAGTATTTT
16,TRBJ2-3,TRBV24-1,NA,many,CASFLQVRCSTDTQYF,TGTGCCTCTTTTCTTCAGGTGAGGTGTAGCACAGATACGCAGTATTTT
13,TRBJ1-3,TRBV28,NA,few,CASGLFSGNTIYF,TGTGCCAGCGGTTTATTCTCCGGAAACACCATATATTTT
14,TRBJ2-5,TRBV20-1,NA,NA,CSARERDMLLTQYF,TGCAGTGCTAGAGAAAGGGACATGCTGTTGACCCAGTACTTC
14,TRBJ2-7,TRBV6-1,NA,many,CASSETPGSYEQYF,TGTGCCAGCAGTGAAACGCCGGGCTCCTACGAGCAGTACTTC
14,TRBJ1-5,TRBV10-3,TRBD1,NA,CAISTGQQLQPQHF,TGTGCCATCAGTACGGGACAGCAATTACAGCCCCAGCATTTT
13,TRBJ1-6,TRBV10-3,TRBD1,many,CALSDREDSPLHF,TGTGCCCTCTCGGACAGGGAGGATTCACCCCTCCACTTT
16,TRBJ1-5,TRBV7-3,NA,NA,CASSLARMDSNQPQHF,TGTGCCAGCAGCTTAGCGCGCATGGATAGCAATCAGCCCCAGCATTTT
11,TRBJ2-3,TRBV7-9,NA,NA,CASSAEYTQYF,TGTGCCAGCTCAGCCGAGTATACGCAGTATTTT
11,TRBJ2-1,TRBV9,TRBD1,NA,CASSGTGWQFF,TGTGCCAGCAGCGGGACAGGGTGGCAGTTCTTC
15,TRBJ2-1,TRBV7-9,NA,NA,CASSPGTSSGHEQFF,TGTGCCAGCAGCCCAGGGACTTCGTCGGGCCATGAGCAGTTCTTC
14,TRBJ1-6,TRBV6-1,TRBD1,many,CASSLATGNSPLHF,TGTGCCAGCAGTCTCGCGACAGGGAATTCACCCCTCCACTTT
12,TRBJ2-3,TRBV18,NA,many,CASSPITDTQYF,TGTGCCAGCTCACCTATCACAGATACGCAGTATTTT
18,TRBJ2-1,TRBV3-1,NA,few,CASSQDGEYKRAPNEQFF,TGTGCCAGCAGCCAAGATGGGGAATATAAGAGGGCCCCCAATGAGCAGTTCTTC
21,TRBJ2-2,TRBV5-1,TRBD2,few,CASSSAQGWGLAGPNTGELFF,TGCGCCAGCAGCTCGGCACAAGGGTGGGGACTAGCGGGACCGAACACCGGGGAGCTGTTTTTT
15,TRBJ1-1,TRBV28,NA,many,CASSLPIGTNSEAFF,TGTGCCAGCAGTTTACCAATCGGGACAAATTCAGAAGCTTTCTTT
15,TRBJ2-7,TRBV7-9,NA,once,CASSPNGGVRGEQYF,TGTGCCAGCAGCCCCAACGGGGGAGTGAGAGGCGAGCAGTACTTC
17,TRBJ1-5,TRBV20-1,TRBD1,many,CSARDRRTGFLSQPQHF,TGCAGTGCTAGAGATCGGCGGACAGGGTTTCTTAGTCAGCCCCAGCATTTT
15,TRBJ2-1,TRBV5-1,NA,many,CASSLSVGGYNEQFF,TGCGCCAGCAGCTTGAGTGTTGGAGGCTACAATGAGCAGTTCTTC
15,TRBJ1-4,TRBV7-9,NA,many,CASSVGIVENEKLFF,TGTGCCAGCAGCGTCGGGATTGTAGAAAATGAAAAACTGTTTTTT
14,TRBJ1-2,TRBV2,TRBD1,many,CASSPGQEAYGYTF,TGTGCCAGCAGTCCAGGACAGGAGGCCTATGGCTACACCTTC
12,TRBJ2-1,TRBV6-5,NA,NA,CASSYNGWEKFF,TGTGCCAGCAGTTACAATGGGTGGGAGAAGTTCTTC
11,TRBJ2-3,TRBV6-1,NA,many,CASSHIDTQYF,TGTGCCAGCAGTCACATCGATACGCAGTATTTT
13,TRBJ1-1,TRBV18,TRBD1,few,CASSRDRAAWAFF,TGTGCCAGCTCACGGGACAGGGCCGCTTGGGCTTTCTTT
13,TRBJ2-7,TRBV29-1,TRBD1,many,CSAPGTGDGEQYF,TGCAGCGCCCCAGGGACAGGGGACGGCGAGCAGTACTTC
12,TRBJ2-7,TRBV30,NA,many,CAWMQGKDEQYF,TGTGCCTGGATGCAGGGAAAGGACGAGCAGTACTTC
15,TRBJ1-1,TRBV4-3,NA,NA,CASSRLGRQNTEAFF,TGCGCCAGCAGCCGACTCGGACGGCAGAACACTGAAGCTTTCTTT
15,TRBJ1-1,TRBV11-2,TRBD1,many,CASSSKGARSTEAFF,TGTGCCAGCAGCAGCAAGGGGGCGCGAAGCACTGAAGCTTTCTTT
12,TRBJ2-1,TRBV29-1,TRBD2,many,CSEREPYNEQFF,TGCAGCGAGCGGGAGCCCTACAATGAGCAGTTCTTC
16,TRBJ2-3,TRBV18,NA,NA,CASSTRPASTTDTQYF,TGTGCCAGCTCAACACGGCCGGCTAGCACGACAGATACGCAGTATTTT
12,TRBJ2-7,TRBV28,NA,many,CASSLLEQRQYF,TGTGCCAGCAGTCTCCTGGAGCAGCGGCAGTACTTC
15,TRBJ1-1,TRBV30,NA,many,CAWSVLPVLNTEAFF,TGTGCCTGGAGTGTACTACCGGTATTGAACACTGAAGCTTTCTTT
18,TRBJ1-2,TRBV27,NA,many,CASSLFGVGLGIGYGYTF,TGTGCCAGCAGTTTATTCGGGGTGGGGCTCGGGATCGGCTATGGCTACACCTTC
14,TRBJ2-3,TRBV6-2/TRBV6-3,NA,few,CASSRKTGRDTQYF,TGTGCCAGCAGCCGTAAGACAGGACGTGATACGCAGTATTTT
14,TRBJ2-7,TRBV11-3,TRBD2,many,CASSLSGRRGEQYF,TGTGCCAGCAGCTTAAGCGGGAGGAGAGGCGAGCAGTACTTC
12,TRBJ2-1,TRBV27,NA,NA,CASRLGVDEQFF,TGTGCCAGCCGACTGGGCGTCGATGAGCAGTTCTTC
15,TRBJ1-6,TRBV2,NA,many,CASSDRGPLFSPLHF,TGTGCCAGCAGTGATCGGGGCCCTCTCTTCTCACCCCTCCACTTT
12,TRBJ1-1,TRBV6-5,NA,many,CASSYVGPEAFF,TGTGCCAGCAGTTACGTGGGACCTGAAGCTTTCTTT
14,TRBJ2-7,TRBV5-1,TRBD1,NA,CASKGQGTSYEQYF,TGCGCCAGCAAGGGACAGGGGACTTCCTACGAGCAGTACTTC
15,TRBJ2-7,TRBV9,NA,NA,CASSPSSTISYEQYF,TGTGCCAGCAGCCCGTCTAGCACGATCTCCTACGAGCAGTACTTC
13,TRBJ1-3,TRBV10-3,NA,few,CAISGVSGNTIYF,TGTGCCATCAGTGGGGTCTCTGGAAACACCATATATTTT
16,TRBJ1-4,TRBV28,NA,many,CASRPRLGATNEKLFF,TGTGCCAGCAGGCCCCGCCTCGGAGCAACTAATGAAAAACTGTTTTTT
16,TRBJ2-1,TRBV9,TRBD2,NA,CASSAFSGSSYNEQFF,TGTGCCAGCAGCGCTTTTAGCGGGAGCTCCTACAATGAGCAGTTCTTC
13,TRBJ2-3,TRBV2,TRBD1,many,CASSDRGPDTQYF,TGTGCCAGCAGTGACAGGGGGCCAGATACGCAGTATTTT
14,TRBJ1-3,TRBV20-1,NA,many,CSARQDIAGNTIYF,TGCAGTGCTCGACAGGATATAGCTGGAAACACCATATATTTT
14,TRBJ2-5,TRBV6-4,NA,few,CASSRAGVKKTQYF,TGTGCCAGCAGTAGGGCAGGGGTGAAAAAGACCCAGTACTTC
12,TRBJ2-7,TRBV13,NA,many,CASSINSYEQYF,TGTGCCAGCAGCATTAACAGCTACGAGCAGTACTTC
15,TRBJ1-1,TRBV5-4,NA,few,CASTPAGVKNTEAFF,TGTGCCAGCACCCCGGCGGGGGTTAAGAACACTGAAGCTTTCTTT
13,TRBJ2-1,TRBV12-3/TRBV12-4,NA,many,CASSFNGYYEQFF,TGTGCCAGCAGTTTTAACGGGTACTATGAGCAGTTCTTC
16,TRBJ2-5,TRBV7-9,TRBD2,few,CAGSSQGREGRETQYF,TGTGCCGGCAGCTCGCAGGGGCGGGAGGGCCGTGAGACCCAGTACTTC
13,TRBJ2-7,TRBV2,NA,many,CASTQARGYEQYF,TGTGCCAGCACTCAAGCGAGGGGTTACGAGCAGTACTTC
14,TRBJ1-1,TRBV29-1,NA,many,CSVGPPGQRDEAFF,TGCAGCGTTGGACCTCCGGGACAAAGGGATGAAGCTTTCTTT